This T cell receptor (beta chain) was obtained from a study of Ad26.COV2.S vaccination and SARS-CoV-2 variants. Assay used: immunoSEQ multiplex PCR; TCRdb lists only in-frame clones, some missing. This sample has about 350,000 clones; 80% to 90% occur once, and the top ten carry about 10%. Specified treatment: over 15 received Ad26.COV2.S at low or high dose, single or two shots; 5 received placebo; per-sample allocation not given. Day 63 following the first vaccine or placebo injection was when the samples were taken. Looked up from germline, CDR1 is MNHEY and CDR2 is SMNVEV (reference sequence). Trimming pared 2 bases from V and 6 bases from J, leaving 8 bases between. The CDR3 runs 14 residues. General study results and limits: Non-spike TCR breadth was similar in vaccine and placebo recipients.

As regards this clone: The antigen is not known.

This sequence originates from a person aged 18-60 years who received the Ad26.COV2.S COVID-19 vaccine or a placebo. Sequences were derived from peripheral blood, sampled in a trial of Ad26.COV2.S vaccine versus placebo. V usage is TRBV27 and J usage is TRBJ1-6, with D possibly matching TRBD1 (6 bases). This chain's CDR3 is CASSLRTVNSPLHF. The CDR3 nucleotides read TGTGCCAGCAGTTTACGGACAGTTAATTCACCCCTCCACTTT.